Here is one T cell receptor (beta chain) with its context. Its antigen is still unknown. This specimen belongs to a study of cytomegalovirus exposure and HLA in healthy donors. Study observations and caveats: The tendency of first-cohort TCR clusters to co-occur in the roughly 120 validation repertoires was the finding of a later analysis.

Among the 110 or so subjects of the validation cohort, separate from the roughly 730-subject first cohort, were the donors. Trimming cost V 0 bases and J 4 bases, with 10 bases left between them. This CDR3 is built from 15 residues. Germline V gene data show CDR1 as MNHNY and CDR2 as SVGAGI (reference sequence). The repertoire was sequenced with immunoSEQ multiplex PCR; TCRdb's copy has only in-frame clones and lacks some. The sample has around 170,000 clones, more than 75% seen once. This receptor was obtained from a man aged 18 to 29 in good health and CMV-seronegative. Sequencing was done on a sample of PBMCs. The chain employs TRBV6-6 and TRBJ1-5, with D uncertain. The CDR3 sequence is CASSYSFRRNQPQHF. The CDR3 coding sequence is TGTGCCAGCAGTTACTCGTTTCGTCGTAATCAGCCCCAGCATTTT.